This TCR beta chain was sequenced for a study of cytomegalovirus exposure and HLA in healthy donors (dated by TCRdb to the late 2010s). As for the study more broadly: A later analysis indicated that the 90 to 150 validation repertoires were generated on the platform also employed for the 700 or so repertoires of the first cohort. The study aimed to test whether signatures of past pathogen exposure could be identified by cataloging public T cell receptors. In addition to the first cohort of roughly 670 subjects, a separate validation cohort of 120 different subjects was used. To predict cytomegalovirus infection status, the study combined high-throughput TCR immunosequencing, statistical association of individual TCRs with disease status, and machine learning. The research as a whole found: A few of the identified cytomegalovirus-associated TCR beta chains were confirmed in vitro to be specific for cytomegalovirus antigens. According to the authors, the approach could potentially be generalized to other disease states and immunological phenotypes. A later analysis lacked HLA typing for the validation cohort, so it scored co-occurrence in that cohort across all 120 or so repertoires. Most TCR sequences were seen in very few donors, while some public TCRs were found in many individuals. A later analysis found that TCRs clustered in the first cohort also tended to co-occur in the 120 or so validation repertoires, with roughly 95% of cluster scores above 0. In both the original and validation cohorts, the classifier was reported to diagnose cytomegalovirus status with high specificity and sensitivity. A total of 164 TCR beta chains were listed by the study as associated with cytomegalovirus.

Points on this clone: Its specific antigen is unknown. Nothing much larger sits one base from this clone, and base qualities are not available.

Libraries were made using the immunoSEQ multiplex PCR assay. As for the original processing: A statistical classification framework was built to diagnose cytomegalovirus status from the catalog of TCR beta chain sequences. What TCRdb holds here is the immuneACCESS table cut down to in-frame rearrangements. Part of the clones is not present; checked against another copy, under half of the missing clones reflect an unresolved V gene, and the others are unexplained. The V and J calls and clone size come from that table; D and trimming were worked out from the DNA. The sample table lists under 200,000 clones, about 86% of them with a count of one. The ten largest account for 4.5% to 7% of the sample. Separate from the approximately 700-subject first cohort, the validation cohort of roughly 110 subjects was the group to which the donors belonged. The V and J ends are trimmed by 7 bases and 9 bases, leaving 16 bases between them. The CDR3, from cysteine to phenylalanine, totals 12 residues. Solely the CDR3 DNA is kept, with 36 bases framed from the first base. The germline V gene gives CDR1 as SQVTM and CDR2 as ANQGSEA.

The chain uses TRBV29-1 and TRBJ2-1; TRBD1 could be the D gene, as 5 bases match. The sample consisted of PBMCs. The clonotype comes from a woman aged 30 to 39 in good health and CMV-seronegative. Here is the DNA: TGCAGCGCGACGAAGCAGGGCAGTGAGCAGTTCTTC. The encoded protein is CSATKQGSEQFF.